Each of the 21 T cell receptor beta chains below was sequenced from the same sample in a study of blood T cell repertoires in COVID-19. Profiling relied on immunoSEQ multiplex PCR, and the TCRdb table lists in-frame clones only, not all of them. The sample yields 150,000 to 200,000 clones, roughly 88% seen once. The material sequenced was peripheral blood. These receptors originate from a man aged 18 to 29 with acute or convalescent COVID-19.

This chain connects TRBV24-1 to TRBJ2-7, with D maybe TRBD2 (6 bases). CDR3 length: 13 residues. Germline V CDR1 and CDR2: KGHDR, SFDVKD. V was shortened by 5 bases and J by 2 bases, with 9 bases between the two germline ends. The CDR3 coding sequence is TGTGCCACCAGTGTCTCGGGAGCCTACGAGCAGTACTTC. It is translated as CATSVSGAYEQYF.

The chain links TRBV5-1 to TRBJ1-3; D perhaps matches TRBD1 (6 bases). This CDR3 has 16 residues. Germline values: CDR1 SGHRS, CDR2 YFSETQ. Trimming cost V 4 bases and J 2 bases, with 16 bases left between them. The CDR3: CASSPGTFSTGNTIYF. In DNA form, the CDR3 reads TGCGCCAGCAGCCCTGGGACATTTTCTACTGGAAACACCATATATTTT.

The rearrangement links TRBV25-1 to TRBJ2-5; D uncertain. This CDR3 has 11 residues. Germline assignment: CDR1 MGHDK and CDR2 SYGVNS. With 4 bases removed from V and 2 bases from J, the gap between germline ends came to 2 bases. The CDR3 nucleotides are TGTGCCAGCAGTGCTCAAGAGACCCAGTACTTC. Translated: CASSAQETQYF. Full variable domain (outside the CDR3, taken from reference TRBV25-1 and TRBJ2-5): EADIYQTPRYLVIGTGKKITLECSQTMGHDKMYWYQQDPGMELHLIHYSYGVNSTEKGDLSSESTVSRIRTEHFPLTLESARPSHTSQYLCASSAQETQYFGPGTRLLVL.

This rearrangement joins TRBV6-6 to TRBJ1-3; TRBD1 matches at 7 bases. From germline, CDR1 is MNHNY and CDR2 SVGAGI (reference sequence). J was trimmed by 2 bases and V by 5 bases; bases with no gene match: 9. CDR3 length equals 16 residues. The CDR3 DNA follows: TGTGCCAGCAGTCAGACGACAGGGCGGGCTGGAAACACCATATATTTT. Translation gives CASSQTTGRAGNTIYF.

This chain links TRBV9 with TRBJ2-3, with TRBD2 matching 8 bases. The CDR3 has 18 residues. Per the germline V gene, CDR1 is SGDLS and CDR2 is YYNGEE. V shed 3 bases, J shed 5 bases, and the junction held 17 bases outside the gene matches. The CDR3 bases are TGTGCCAGCAGCGACCCGCTCGGGGGAGCGGGGGAGGTAGATACGCAGTATTTT. Translating gives CASSDPLGGAGEVDTQYF.

J is TRBJ1-1 and V is TRBV30; 9 bases map to TRBD1. J was trimmed by 4 bases and V by 1 base; bases with no gene match: 4. CDR1 and CDR2 from the germline V gene are GTSNPN and SVGIG (reference sequence). CDR3 length equals 14 residues. CDR3 region: CAWSEGQGGTEAFF. CDR3 bases: TGTGCCTGGAGTGAGGGACAGGGTGGCACTGAAGCTTTCTTT.

The chain joins TRBV3-1 (or the pseudogene TRBV3-2) to TRBJ2-1; D might be TRBD2 (7 bases). Deletions cut 6 bases from V and 4 bases from J, with 16 bases between. CDR1 is LGHDT, CDR2 YNNKEL, per germline (reference sequence). The CDR3 contains 15 residues. CDR3 protein: CASSPGGAPYNEQFF. The CDR3 coding sequence is TGTGCCAGCAGTCCTGGGGGGGCCCCATACAATGAGCAGTTCTTC.

The chain links TRBV6-1 to TRBJ2-7; 7 nucleotides align to TRBD2. V shed 0 bases and J 2 bases; nucleotides not matched to a gene: 1. Germline-derived CDR1 and CDR2 are MNHNS and SASEGT. The CDR3 sequence is 14 residues long. The DNA of the CDR3 is TGTGCCAGCAGTGAAGCAGGGACTACCTACGAGCAGTACTTC. Translating gives CASSEAGTTYEQYF.

The chain joins TRBV3-1 (or the pseudogene TRBV3-2) to TRBJ2-3; D is possibly TRBD2 (5 bases). Trimming removed 1 base from V and 2 bases from J, with 16 bases in between. The CDR3 contains 17 residues. Germline V gene data show CDR1 as LGHDT and CDR2 as YNNKEL (reference sequence). The CDR3 loop reads CASSQGELGWYTDTQYF. In DNA, the CDR3 is TGTGCCAGCAGCCAAGGCGAACTAGGGTGGTACACAGATACGCAGTATTTT.

The V and J genes are TRBV19 and TRBJ1-1; TRBD1 is a possible D gene (6 bases). V shed 7 bases and J shed 7 bases, with 13 bases lying between them. Germline CDR1 LNHDA, CDR2 SQIVND (reference sequence). The CDR3 covers 12 residues. This CDR3 is CASNTGFGEAFF. The CDR3 nucleotides read TGTGCCAGTAATACAGGGTTCGGTGAAGCTTTCTTT. Based on the CDR3 plus reference TRBV19 and TRBJ1-1, the full variable domain is DGGITQSPKYLFRKEGQNVTLSCEQNLNHDAMYWYRQDPGQGLRLIYYSQIVNDFQKGDIAEGYSVSREKKESFPLTVTSAQKNPTAFYLCASNTGFGEAFFGQGTRLTVV.

The genes are TRBV4-2 and TRBJ2-3; possibly TRBD2 for D (6 bases). This CDR3 is built from 15 residues. Germline CDR1 and CDR2: LGHNA and YNFKEQ. V lost 4 bases to trimming and J lost 8 bases, with 19 bases between them. CDR3 nucleotide sequence: TGTGCCAGCAGCCGCCCGGGACTGACATTCCTTACGCAGTATTTT. It encodes CASSRPGLTFLTQYF.

The chain couples TRBV9 to TRBJ1-1, with D possibly matching TRBD1 (6 bases). This CDR3 comprises 15 residues. Germline CDR1 reads SGDLS; CDR2 reads YYNGEE. Trimming stripped 4 bases from V and 1 base from J, with 14 bases between. This CDR3 reads CASSPQGGGNTEAFF. CDR3 DNA sequence: TGTGCCAGCAGCCCTCAAGGGGGTGGGAACACTGAAGCTTTCTTT.

The chain joins TRBV2 to TRBJ2-7, with D perhaps matching TRBD2 (5 bases). V was pared by 7 bases and J by 1 base, with 20 bases between. Germline V gene lookup returns CDR1 SNHLY and CDR2 FYNNEI. The CDR3 sequence is 16 residues long. CDR3 region: CASTLSPSFLSYEQYF. In DNA form, the CDR3 reads TGTGCCAGCACCCTGTCCCCTAGCTTCCTATCCTACGAGCAGTACTTC.

As for this clone: Other DNA sequences in this specimen translate into the identical CDR3. The V and J genes are TRBV18 and TRBJ1-3; D may be TRBD1 (5 bases). The germline gives CDR1 KGHSH, CDR2 LQKENI. The V gene lost 3 bases and the J gene lost 7 bases, with 10 bases spanning the gap. This CDR3 is 13 amino acids long. CDR3 residues: CASSPGQGNTIYF. The CDR3 DNA is TGTGCCAGCTCACCCGGACAAGGCAACACCATATATTTT.

This chain connects TRBV24-1 to TRBJ1-2; D is unresolved. CDR1 is KGHDR and CDR2 is SFDVKD in the germline V gene. V lost 6 bases to trimming and J lost 3 bases, with 13 bases between them. CDR3 length: 14 residues. The DNA of the CDR3 is TGTGCCACCAGTCTCGGCGGGTCCGACTATGGCTACACCTTC. This sequence encodes CATSLGGSDYGYTF.

The rearrangement links TRBV16 to TRBJ2-4; 11 positions match TRBD1. Per germline, CDR1 KGHSY and CDR2 FQNENV. V was pared by 2 bases and J by 4 bases, with 10 bases of the junction left unmatched. CDR3 length: 18 amino acids. The CDR3 DNA reads as TGTGCCAGCAGCCAAATCGCCGGGACAGGGGGGGAAAAAAACATTCAGTACTTC. This sequence encodes CASSQIAGTGGEKNIQYF.

The CDR3 region is CASSLYSNQPQHF. The DNA for the CDR3 is TGTGCCAGCAGCCTCTATAGCAATCAGCCCCAGCATTTT. The rearrangement uses TRBV3-1 (or the pseudogene TRBV3-2) and TRBJ1-5, with D unclear. The V end was cut by 4 bases, the J end by 0 bases, with 4 bases between. Per the germline V gene, CDR1 is LGHDT and CDR2 is YNNKEL (reference sequence). The length of the CDR3 is 13 residues.

This clone has a single count. The genes are TRBV19 and TRBJ1-2; maybe TRBD1 (5 bases). The V gene lost 7 bases and the J gene lost 6 bases, with 18 bases spanning the gap. Germline V CDR1 and CDR2: LNHDA, SQIVND (reference sequence). This CDR3 contains 14 residues. CDR3 bases: TGTGCCAGTATGCCTTATGGGGCGGGGGATGGCTACACCTTC. Protein sequence: CASMPYGAGDGYTF. The full variable domain, with the rest looked up from reference TRBV19 and TRBJ1-2, is DGGITQSPKYLFRKEGQNVTLSCEQNLNHDAMYWYRQDPGQGLRLIYYSQIVNDFQKGDIAEGYSVSREKKESFPLTVTSAQKNPTAFYLCASMPYGAGDGYTFGSGTRLTVV.

The chain is built from TRBV9 and TRBJ1-1; no firm D call. The CDR3 runs 15 residues. V was trimmed by 4 bases and J by 0 bases, leaving 13 bases between them. Looked up from germline, CDR1 is SGDLS and CDR2 is YYNGEE. The CDR3 is CASSPPRGLNTEAFF. The CDR3, as DNA: TGTGCCAGCAGCCCCCCGCGGGGATTGAACACTGAAGCTTTCTTT.

This rearrangement joins TRBV3-1 (or the pseudogene TRBV3-2) to TRBJ2-7, with 14 bases identical to TRBD2. The J segment lost 6 bases and the V segment lost 3 bases, leaving 10 bases of the junction unmatched. CDR3 length equals 17 residues. CDR1 LGHDT and CDR2 YNNKEL come from the germline V gene (reference sequence). CDR3 loop: CASSQEGTSGSLFEQYF. In nucleotides, the CDR3 is TGTGCCAGCAGCCAGGAGGGGACTAGCGGGAGCTTGTTCGAGCAGTACTTC.

V usage is TRBV3-1 (or the pseudogene TRBV3-2) and J usage is TRBJ2-2; a weak D match, TRBD1 (8 bases). This CDR3 region has 16 residues. Trimming took off 3 bases at V and 6 bases at J, with 17 bases between the two ends. Germline CDR1 is LGHDT and CDR2 is YNNKEL (reference sequence). CDR3 sequence: CASSQATGAGAGELFF. As DNA, the CDR3 is TGTGCCAGCAGCCAGGCGACAGGGGCGGGAGCCGGGGAGCTGTTTTTT.